The present TCR beta chain was sequenced within a study of T cell responses to AZD1222 COVID-19 vaccine. Overall study findings and caveats: Of the AZD1222 recipients, only six were seropositive at baseline. Donors were mostly white British, more females; clonal diversity possibly underestimated.

TCRdb keeps only in-frame clones here, not all; method: immunoSEQ multiplex PCR. The sample records more than 75,000 clones, 80% to 90% being singletons. For this clone: What it binds is not known.

V was cut by 0 bases and J by 10 bases, with 7 bases left in between. CDR1 and CDR2 (germline): SGHVS, FQNEAQ. The CDR3 contains 12 residues. The sample was peripheral blood, taken on day 0 of AZD1222 vaccination. The V call is TRBV7-8, the J call TRBJ2-1, with D hard to call. This TCR was sampled from an adult in good health. The DNA of the CDR3 is TGTGCCAGCAGCTTAGCGCGCAGAGAGCAGTTCTTC. It yields the protein CASSLARREQFF.